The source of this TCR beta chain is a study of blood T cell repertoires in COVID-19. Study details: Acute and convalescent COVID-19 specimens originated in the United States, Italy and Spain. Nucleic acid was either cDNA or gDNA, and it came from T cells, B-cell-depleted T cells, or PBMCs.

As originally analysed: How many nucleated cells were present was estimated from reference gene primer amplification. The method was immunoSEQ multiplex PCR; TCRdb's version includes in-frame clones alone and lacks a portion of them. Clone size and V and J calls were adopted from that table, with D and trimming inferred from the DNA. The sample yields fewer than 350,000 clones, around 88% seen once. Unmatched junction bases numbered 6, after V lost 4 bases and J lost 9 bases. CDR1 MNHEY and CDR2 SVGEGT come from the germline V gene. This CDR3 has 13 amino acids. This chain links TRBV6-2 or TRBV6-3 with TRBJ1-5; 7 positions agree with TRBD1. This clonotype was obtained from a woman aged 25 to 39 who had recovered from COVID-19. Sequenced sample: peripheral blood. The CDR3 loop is CASSSGQARPQHF. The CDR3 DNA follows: TGTGCCAGCAGTTCCGGACAGGCTAGGCCCCAGCATTTT.